The clone carrying this TCR beta chain was recorded a few times. Its antigen is unknown. This record comes from a study of molecular identifiers for immune sequencing clone quantification. The ends lost 4 bases at V and 3 bases at J; junction bases unmatched: 7. Germline V gene sequence: CDR1 SGHRS, CDR2 YFSETQ. The CDR3 consists of 15 residues. Study results and limitations: Whereas clones above 20 RNA copies held under 1% of naive-cell molecules, they held over 97% of effector molecules.

In preparing bulk TCR libraries, previously described methods and listed TCR primers were used. TCRdb used MiXCR to reprocess the PCR reads, holding one entry per CDR3 protein. This repertoire shows approximately 590,000 distinct CDR3 sequences, about 25% found once; its top ten account for about 0.84%. Naive CD8 T cells were FACS-sorted by CD8+CD4-CCR7+CD45RA+ markers. The TCR comes from a human donor in good health. Some libraries in this study had Jurkat cell RNA spiked in. The rearrangement joins TRBV5-1 to TRBJ2-1; 7 bases fit TRBD1. Sequencing was carried out using naive CD8+ T cells from blood, with Jurkat cell RNA spiked in. Documented subset: FACS-sorted CD8+CD4-CCR7+CD45RA+ naive T cells. This chain's CDR3 is CASSASGTVYNEQFF. The CDR3 nucleotides are TGCGCCAGCAGCGCATCCGGGACAGTCTACAATGAGCAGTTCTTC.